Below, 16 T cell receptor beta chains from the same sample are listed, as sequenced in a study of shared clonotypes between healthy human individuals. Repertoires were generated with immunoSEQ multiplex PCR, while TCRdb's copy carries only in-frame clones and drops some. The sample carries about 450,000 clones, 70% to 85% recorded once. Material: PBMCs. The source is a woman aged 40-49 years in good health. Some clones in this sample may be carry-over from other donors' samples.

The chain couples TRBV27 to TRBJ2-3, with unresolved D. V was trimmed by 6 bases and J by 3 bases, leaving 10 bases between them. CDR1 MNHEY and CDR2 SMNVEV come from the germline V gene (reference sequence). There are 13 residues in the CDR3. The CDR3 is CASRPVGTDTQYF. As DNA, the CDR3 is TGTGCCAGCAGACCAGTGGGTACAGATACGCAGTATTTT.

CDR3 in DNA: TGTGCCAGTAGCCCGGGACCGGCCTACGAGCAGTACTTC. Translated: CASSPGPAYEQYF. The chain couples TRBV19 to TRBJ2-7; the D gene could be TRBD1 or TRBD2 (5 bases each). V lost 6 bases, J lost 2 bases, and 11 bases lay in between. The CDR3 length is 13 residues. Germline V CDR1 and CDR2: LNHDA, SQIVND (reference sequence).

This chain joins TRBV18 and TRBJ2-7; TRBD1 is a possible D gene (6 bases). V was clipped by 5 bases and J by 4 bases, with 9 bases between them. The CDR3 is made up of 12 amino acids. Germline values: CDR1 KGHSH, CDR2 LQKENI. CDR3 coding DNA: TGTGCCAGCTCAGCAGGACAGTACGAGCAGTACTTC. It translates to CASSAGQYEQYF. Looking up the rest from reference TRBV18 and TRBJ2-7 gives the full variable domain: NAGVMQNPRHLVRRRGQEARLRCSPMKGHSHVYWYRQLPEEGLKFMVYLQKENIIDESGMPKERFSAEFPKEGPSILRIQQVVRGDSAAYFCASSAGQYEQYFGPGTRLTVT.

This CDR3 reads CAWSPLTSGSDVLTF. As DNA, the CDR3 is TGTGCCTGGAGTCCGCTAACTAGCGGGTCCGACGTCCTGACTTTC. The chain couples TRBV30 to TRBJ2-6; 9 bases are shared with TRBD2. The V segment lost 2 bases and the J segment 11 bases; nucleotides outside the gene matches: 10. The germline V gene has CDR1 GTSNPN and CDR2 SVGIG (reference sequence). CDR3 length: 15 amino acids.

The gene calls are TRBV11-2 and TRBJ2-2; 13 bases match TRBD2. The CDR3 totals 18 residues. With 7 bases clipped from V and 0 bases from J, the junction kept 8 bases outside the gene matches. Germline V CDR1 and CDR2: SGHAT, FQNNGV. The CDR3 loop is CASTRLAGGVTNTGELFF. As DNA, the CDR3 is TGTGCCAGCACCCGACTAGCGGGAGGTGTCACGAACACCGGGGAGCTGTTTTTT.

The V and J genes are TRBV14 and TRBJ2-2; 12 nucleotides agree with TRBD2. From germline, CDR1 is SGHDN and CDR2 FVKESK. Trimming took 4 bases from V and 4 from J; bases not matched to a gene: 7. The CDR3 spans 17 residues. CDR3 DNA: TGTGCCAGCAGCCCTTGGACTAGCGGGACACTCACCGGGGAGCTGTTTTTT. Translated: CASSPWTSGTLTGELFF.

The chain recombines TRBV6-4 with TRBJ2-7, with 12 bases aligning to TRBD2. The CDR3 runs to 14 residues. CDR1 is MRHNA, CDR2 SNTAGT, per germline. The J segment lost 10 bases and the V segment lost 3 bases, leaving 7 bases of the junction unmatched. CDR3: CASSELAGGRPQYF. In nucleotides, the CDR3 is TGTGCCAGCAGTGAACTAGCGGGAGGCCGTCCACAGTACTTC.

The CDR3 spells CASSPLLRAQETQYF. The CDR3 bases are TGTGCCAGCAGTCCACTATTACGGGCTCAAGAGACCCAGTACTTC. The chain links TRBV28 to TRBJ2-5; D unclear. CDR1 and CDR2 (germline): MDHEN, SYDVKM. This CDR3 has 15 residues. The V end was cut by 5 bases, the J end by 2 bases, with 15 bases between.

V is TRBV15 and J is TRBJ1-4; D perhaps matches TRBD1 (5 bases). Per germline, CDR1 LNHNV and CDR2 YYDKDF (reference sequence). This CDR3 contains 15 residues. Deletions cut 3 bases from V and 0 bases from J, with 8 bases between. CDR3 residues: CATSSLGATNEKLFF. The DNA of the CDR3 is TGTGCCACCAGCAGTTTGGGGGCAACTAATGAAAAACTGTTTTTT. The whole variable domain, remainder taken from reference TRBV15 and TRBJ1-4, is DAMVIQNPRYQVTQFGKPVTLSCSQTLNHNVMYWYQQKSSQAPKLLFHYYDKDFNNEADTPDNFQSRRPNTSFCFLDIRSPGLGDTAMYLCATSSLGATNEKLFFGSGTQLSVL.

The V gene is TRBV7-2, the J gene TRBJ2-3, with 10 bases that match TRBD2. V shed 5 bases and J 3 bases; nucleotides not matched to a gene: 8. CDR3 length: 16 residues. The germline gives CDR1 SGHTA, CDR2 FQGNSA. The CDR3 sequence: CASSPFSGRRTDTQYF. The CDR3 DNA is TGTGCCAGCAGCCCGTTTAGCGGGAGGAGGACAGATACGCAGTATTTT.

This chain links TRBV30 with TRBJ1-1; D remains unclear. Germline V gene sequence: CDR1 GTSNPN, CDR2 SVGIG (reference sequence). The CDR3 has 11 amino acids. V was trimmed by 4 bases and J by 5 bases, leaving 8 bases between them. CDR3 amino acids: CAWKKATEAFF. CDR3 coding DNA: TGTGCCTGGAAAAAGGCTACTGAAGCTTTCTTT.

This clone was seen a handful of times. V is TRBV2 and J is TRBJ2-1; possibly TRBD1 for D (5 bases). V lost 6 bases and J lost 8, with 23 bases in between. This CDR3 has 16 residues. Germline V gene sequence: CDR1 SNHLY, CDR2 FYNNEI. The CDR3 is CASRGLTAYPLDEQFF. The CDR3 coding sequence is TGTGCCAGCAGGGGGTTGACAGCCTACCCTCTCGATGAGCAGTTCTTC.

V gene TRBV6-6 combines with J gene TRBJ2-5, with a possible D match to TRBD1 (5 bases). Germline lookup yields CDR1 MNHNY and CDR2 SVGAGI (reference sequence). V lost 6 bases and J 3 bases, leaving 11 bases between the germline ends. CDR3 size: 13 residues. CDR3 nucleotide sequence: TGTGCCAGCAGCCCATGGGGCGAAGAGACCCAGTACTTC. It encodes CASSPWGEETQYF.

This chain uses TRBV27 with TRBJ2-5; TRBD2 is a possible D gene (5 bases). Trimming removed 6 bases from V and 4 bases from J, with 15 bases in between. There are 14 residues in the CDR3. CDR1 and CDR2 (germline): MNHEY, SMNVEV (reference sequence). CDR3 nucleotides: TGTGCCAGCAGCCCGAGGGCCCTGGGAGAGACCCAGTACTTC. The encoded protein is CASSPRALGETQYF.

The chain has TRBV28 and TRBJ1-2; tentatively, D is TRBD1 (5 bases). The germline gives CDR1 MDHEN, CDR2 SYDVKM. The CDR3 sequence is 15 residues long. The V and J ends lost 5 bases and 2 bases respectively, with 15 bases between them. CDR3 bases: TGTGCCAGCAGTCCCCCGGCAGGGCCAAACTATGGCTACACCTTC. Its translation: CASSPPAGPNYGYTF.

The table lists this clone with a few counts. The V and J genes are TRBV20-1 and TRBJ1-3; no definite D call. Germline V gives CDR1 DFQATT, CDR2 SNEGSKA (reference sequence). Trimming removed 3 bases at V and 4 bases at J, with 4 bases between. CDR3 length: 11 residues. For the CDR3, the DNA is TGCAGTGCTAGTGTCGGAAACACCATATATTTT. Residues: CSASVGNTIYF.